Presented here are 20 T cell receptor beta chains from one specimen sequenced in a study of T cells in Graves' hyperthyroidism and ophthalmopathy. Using RNA transcripts as the source, TCR beta CDR3 regions were amplified. The study used the HTBI primer set for a first-round RT-PCR of the TCR CDR3. TCRdb recomputed calls from the multiplex PCR reads with MiXCR, one row per CDR3 protein. The sample records about 420,000 distinct CDR3 sequences, roughly 13% being singletons. Sequencing was done on a sample of blood. Every receptor here comes from a woman younger than 30 with Graves' hyperthyroidism.

This clonotype was counted ten times or more. This rearrangement joins TRBV12-3 or TRBV12-4 to TRBJ1-2; TRBD1 agrees at 8 bases. The J segment lost 8 bases and the V segment lost 8 bases, leaving 10 bases of the junction unmatched. CDR3 length equals 13 residues. In nucleotides, the CDR3 is TGTGCCAGCTGCATTCGGACAGGGACCGGCTACACCTTC. Translation: CASCIRTGTGYTF.

Of note for this clonotype: A much bigger clone sits one base away, suggesting this may be a read error. As the CDR3 is not closed by the conserved phenylalanine or tryptophan, this likely results from a read error. This sequence joins TRBV28 and TRBJ2-6, with unresolved D. Trimming shortened V by 4 bases and J by 1 base, and 8 bases separated the two germline ends. The germline V gene encodes CDR1 MDHEN and CDR2 SYDVKM. The CDR3 is 15 residues long. The CDR3 nucleotides read TGTGCCAGCAGTTACGTCGGGTCTGGGGCCAACGTCCTGACTCTC. As protein: CASSYVGSGANVLTL.

At least ten counts were recorded for this clonotype. V usage is TRBV7-9 and J usage is TRBJ1-1; no clear D. The CDR3 consists of 15 residues. The ends were cut back, 3 bases at V and 7 bases at J, with 18 bases in the middle. Germline values: CDR1 SEHNR, CDR2 FQNEAQ (reference sequence). The CDR3 reads CASSLEAGRTNEAFF. The DNA of the CDR3 is TGTGCCAGCAGCTTGGAGGCGGGCAGAACTAATGAAGCTTTCTTT.

This clonotype was found many times. The V gene is TRBV10-3, the J gene TRBJ2-7; D gene uncertain. Trimming shortened V by 3 bases and J by 2 bases, and 11 bases separated the two germline ends. The CDR3 totals 14 residues. The germline CDR1 and CDR2 sequences are ENHRY and SYGVKD. The CDR3 reads CAISEDGKTYEQYF. CDR3 DNA: TGTGCCATCAGTGAAGACGGCAAAACCTACGAGCAGTACTTC.

This clonotype occurred many times. Here the CDR3 DNA reads TGCAGTGCTAGAGAAGAGTGGGCGGCCCGAGGCGAGCAGTACTTC. Translated: CSAREEWAARGEQYF. The chain employs TRBV20-1 and TRBJ2-7; D gene ambiguous. Germline-derived CDR1 and CDR2 are DFQATT and SNEGSKA (reference sequence). The CDR3 has 15 amino acids. V was cut by 0 bases and J by 6 bases, with 18 bases left in between.

This clonotype was seen only a few times. A read error may produce the germline difference seen at one junction end. The J gene is TRBJ2-2, the V gene TRBV7-7; D call uncertain. Germline V gives CDR1 SSHAT, CDR2 FNYEAQ (reference sequence). There are 16 residues in the CDR3. CDR3 sequence reads: CASSLDSLPITGELFF. CDR3 bases: TGTGCTAGCAGCTTGGATTCCCTCCCTATCACCGGGGAGCTGTTTTTT.

This clonotype was seen at least ten times. This chain links TRBV30 with TRBJ2-1, with D perhaps TRBD1 (7 bases). V gave up 0 bases and J gave up 3 bases, with 15 bases separating them. Germline lookup yields CDR1 GTSNPN and CDR2 SVGIG (reference sequence). The CDR3 consists of 16 residues. CDR3 DNA sequence: TGTGCCTGGAGTGTACCTGGAGGGGGCCTCTACAATGAGCAGTTCTTC. As protein: CAWSVPGGGLYNEQFF.

This clonotype was recorded at least ten times. The chain couples TRBV12-3 or TRBV12-4 to TRBJ2-1; TRBD1 is a possible D gene (6 bases). The V and J ends lost 6 bases and 7 bases respectively, with 10 bases between them. There are 12 residues in the CDR3. CDR3: CASRLGGNEQFF. The CDR3 DNA sequence: TGTGCCAGCAGACTAGGGGGAAATGAGCAGTTCTTC.

This clonotype was seen at least ten times. V gene TRBV27 combines with J gene TRBJ1-5; 9 positions match TRBD1. Germline CDR1 MNHEY, CDR2 SMNVEV (reference sequence). This CDR3 has 14 amino acids. The V and J ends lost 7 bases and 6 bases, in that order; junction bases with no gene match: 7. The CDR3 nucleotides read TGTGCCAGCAACCACAGGGGGCTCGGTCAGCCCCAGCATTTT. The encoded protein is CASNHRGLGQPQHF.

In this sample, this clonotype turned up many times. CDR3 sequence reads: CSVVTGGPSSYEQYF. CDR3 DNA: TGCAGCGTTGTGACGGGAGGGCCTTCCTCCTACGAGCAGTACTTC. The V gene is TRBV29-1, the J gene TRBJ2-7; 8 bases fit TRBD2. The germline V gene encodes CDR1 SQVTM and CDR2 ANQGSEA. V gave up 4 bases and J gave up 0 bases; unmatched junction bases: 8. The CDR3 extends over 15 amino acids.

The sample holds a few counts of this clonotype. This rearrangement joins TRBV5-1 to TRBJ1-1; unclear D gene. The CDR3 spans 13 residues. Trimming cost V 2 bases and J 2 bases, with 7 bases left between them. Germline V lookup: CDR1 SGHRS, CDR2 YFSETQ. The CDR3 DNA reads TGCGCCAGCAGCTTTTCTTTCAACACTGAAGCTTTCTTT. This translates into CASSFSFNTEAFF.

This clonotype was observed many times. The J gene is TRBJ1-2, the V gene TRBV3-1; weak D call: TRBD1 (5 bases). Germline CDR1 reads LGHDT; CDR2 reads YNNKEL (reference sequence). This CDR3 spans 16 amino acids. The V gene lost 0 bases and the J gene lost 3 bases, with 14 bases spanning the gap. In DNA, the CDR3 is TGTGCCAGCAGCCAAGATGCACGGACAAGTCACTATGGCTACACCTTC. Translation gives CASSQDARTSHYGYTF. The full variable domain, completed using reference TRBV3-1 and TRBJ1-2, is DTAVSQTPKYLVTQMGNDKSIKCEQNLGHDTMYWYKQDSKKFLKIMFSYNNKELIINETVPNRFSPKSPDKAHLNLHINSLELGDSAVYFCASSQDARTSHYGYTFGSGTRLTVV.

This clonotype occurred many times. At one boundary the junction diverges from the germline segment, which might be a read error. This chain links TRBV5-1 with TRBJ1-5, with D perhaps matching TRBD1 (5 bases). The germline gives CDR1 SGHRS, CDR2 YFSETQ. The CDR3 loop spans 14 amino acids. The CDR3 bases are TGTGCCAGCAGTTTGGGGACGAGCAATCAGCCCCAGCATTTT. Translating gives CASSLGTSNQPQHF.

This clonotype occurred many times. J is TRBJ2-2 and V is TRBV20-1; 11 nucleotides line up with TRBD2. Germline lookup yields CDR1 DFQATT and CDR2 SNEGSKA (reference sequence). CDR3 length equals 14 residues. Trimming at V came to 3 bases and at J to 5 bases, leaving 2 bases not matched to a gene. CDR3 residues: CSARLAGGTGELFF. CDR3 bases: TGCAGTGCTAGGTTAGCGGGAGGGACCGGGGAGCTGTTTTTT.

The rearrangement uses TRBV5-1 and TRBJ2-5; either TRBD1 or TRBD2 may supply D (5 bases each). The V end was cut by 3 bases, the J end by 2 bases, with 11 bases between. Germline CDR1 SGHRS, CDR2 YFSETQ. The CDR3 covers 14 residues. CDR3 sequence: CASSSGRLQETQYF. The CDR3 nucleotides are TGCGCCAGCAGCTCGGGACGCCTTCAAGAGACCCAGTACTTC.

This clonotype occurred many times. J is TRBJ1-1 and V is TRBV7-2; 7 bases line up with TRBD1. With V trimmed by 2 bases and J by 4 bases, 4 bases remained unmatched. CDR1 SGHTA and CDR2 FQGNSA come from the germline V gene. CDR3 length: 14 amino acids. The CDR3 reads CASSLSSGGTEAFF. CDR3 in DNA: TGTGCCAGCAGCTTATCCTCAGGGGGCACTGAAGCTTTCTTT. Filled out from reference TRBV7-2 and TRBJ1-1, the complete variable domain reads GAGVSQSPSNKVTEKGKDVELRCDPISGHTALYWYRQSLGQGLEFLIYFQGNSAPDKSGLPSDRFSAERTGGSVSTLTIQRTQQEDSAVYLCASSLSSGGTEAFFGQGTRLTVV.

This clonotype was recorded at least ten times. The chain combines TRBV7-9 with TRBJ2-7, with a tentative D call TRBD1 (5 bases). Trimming removed 5 bases from V and 0 bases from J, with 11 bases in between. The length of the CDR3 is 14 residues. Germline V gene lookup returns CDR1 SEHNR and CDR2 FQNEAQ (reference sequence). CDR3 DNA sequence: TGTGCCAGCAGCCTCAGGGAAAGCTCCTACGAGCAGTACTTC. Translating gives CASSLRESSYEQYF.

The chain combines TRBV28 with TRBJ2-7; D call uncertain. V gave up 4 bases and J gave up 4 bases, with 8 bases separating them. CDR1 MDHEN and CDR2 SYDVKM come from the germline V gene. The CDR3 spans 12 residues. The CDR3 loop is CASSWRVYEQYF. In DNA, the CDR3 is TGTGCCAGCAGTTGGAGAGTTTACGAGCAGTACTTC.

This clonotype was found many times. The chain uses TRBV6-1 and TRBJ1-2, with TRBD1 as a possible D gene (6 bases). V lost 7 bases to trimming and J lost 7 bases, with 19 bases between them. This CDR3 contains 14 residues. CDR1 MNHNS and CDR2 SASEGT come from the germline V gene. CDR3 residues: CASTHYQGRLGYTF. DNA for the CDR3: TGTGCCAGCACCCACTATCAGGGGCGGCTTGGCTACACCTTC.

In this sample, this clonotype turned up many times. This chain joins TRBV10-3 and TRBJ1-1; perhaps TRBD1 as D (6 bases). The CDR3 has 13 residues. Deletions cut 6 bases from V and 4 bases from J, with 12 bases between. In germline, CDR1 is ENHRY, CDR2 SYGVKD. The CDR3 spells CAIRKEGGTEAFF. The CDR3 nucleotides read TGTGCCATCAGGAAAGAGGGGGGCACTGAAGCTTTCTTT.